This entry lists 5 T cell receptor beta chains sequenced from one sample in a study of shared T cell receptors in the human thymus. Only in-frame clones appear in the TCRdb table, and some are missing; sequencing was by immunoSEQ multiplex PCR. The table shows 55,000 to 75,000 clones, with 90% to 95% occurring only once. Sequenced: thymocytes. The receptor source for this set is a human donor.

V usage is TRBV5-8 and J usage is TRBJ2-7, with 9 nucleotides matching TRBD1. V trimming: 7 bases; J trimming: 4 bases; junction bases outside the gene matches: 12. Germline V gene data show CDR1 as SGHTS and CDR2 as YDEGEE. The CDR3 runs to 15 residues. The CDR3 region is CASYDRDRVFYEQYF. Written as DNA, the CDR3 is TGTGCCAGCTACGACCGGGACAGGGTTTTTTACGAGCAGTACTTC.

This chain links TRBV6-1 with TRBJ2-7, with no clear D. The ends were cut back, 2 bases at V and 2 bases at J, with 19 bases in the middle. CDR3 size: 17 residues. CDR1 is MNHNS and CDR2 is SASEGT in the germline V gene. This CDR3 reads CASSESGRKGPTYEQYF. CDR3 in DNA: TGTGCCAGCAGTGAAAGTGGGCGTAAGGGCCCCACCTACGAGCAGTACTTC.

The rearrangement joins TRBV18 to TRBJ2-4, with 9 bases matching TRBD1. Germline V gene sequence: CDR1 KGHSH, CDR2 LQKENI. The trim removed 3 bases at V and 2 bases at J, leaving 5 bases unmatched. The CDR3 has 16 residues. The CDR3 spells CASSPLQGATKNIQYF. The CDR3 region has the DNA TGTGCCAGCTCACCCTTACAGGGGGCGACCAAAAACATTCAGTACTTC.

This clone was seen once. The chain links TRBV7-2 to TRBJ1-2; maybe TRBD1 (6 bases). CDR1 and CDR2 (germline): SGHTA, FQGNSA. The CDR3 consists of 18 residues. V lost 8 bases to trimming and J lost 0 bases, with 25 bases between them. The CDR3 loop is CASGLRRDTHPPNYGYTF. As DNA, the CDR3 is TGTGCCAGCGGGCTTAGGAGGGACACACACCCACCTAACTATGGCTACACCTTC.

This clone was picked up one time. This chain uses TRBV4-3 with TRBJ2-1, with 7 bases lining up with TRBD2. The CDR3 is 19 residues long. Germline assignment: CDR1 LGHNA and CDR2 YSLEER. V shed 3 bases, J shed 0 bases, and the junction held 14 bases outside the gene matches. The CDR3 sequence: CASSQSWGGVSLSYNEQFF. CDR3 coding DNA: TGCGCCAGCAGCCAGTCTTGGGGGGGGGTTAGTCTCTCCTACAATGAGCAGTTCTTC.